The 9 T cell receptor beta chains below all came from one sample that was sequenced in a study of cytomegalovirus exposure and HLA in healthy donors. The protocol was immunoSEQ multiplex PCR, while the TCRdb copy is restricted to in-frame clones and leaves out a portion. The profile shows about 160,000 clones, approximately 89% of them singletons. Sequencing input: PBMCs. Source of these receptors: a man aged 18 to 29 in good health and CMV-seropositive.

This sequence joins TRBV5-4 and TRBJ1-1; D is uncertain. The germline V gene encodes CDR1 SGHNT and CDR2 YYREEE (reference sequence). This CDR3 has 12 amino acids. The V end was cut by 0 bases, the J end by 8 bases, with 8 bases between. The CDR3 nucleotides read TGTGCCAGCAGCTTGGCCCAGGCAGAAGCTTTCTTT. Residues: CASSLAQAEAFF.

This clone appeared a single time. This chain links TRBV28 with TRBJ2-1; 8 bases fit TRBD1. The germline V gene encodes CDR1 MDHEN and CDR2 SYDVKM. V lost 1 base and J lost 3; bases outside the gene matches: 2. The CDR3 consists of 15 residues. CDR3 coding DNA: TGTGCCAGCAGTTTATCAGGGGGCCGCTACAATGAGCAGTTCTTC. Translating it yields CASSLSGGRYNEQFF.

V is TRBV28 and J is TRBJ1-5; 7 positions match TRBD1. This CDR3 spans 14 amino acids. V lost 6 bases to trimming and J lost 0 bases; unmatched junction nucleotides: 2. In germline, CDR1 is MDHEN, CDR2 SYDVKM. The CDR3 loop is CASRGQYSNQPQHF. DNA of the CDR3: TGTGCCAGCAGGGGACAGTATAGCAATCAGCCCCAGCATTTT.

The V and J genes are TRBV5-1 and TRBJ1-4; 7 positions match TRBD1. In germline, CDR1 is SGHRS, CDR2 YFSETQ. This CDR3 comprises 14 residues. Germline trimming cut 2 bases from V and 6 bases from J; bases unmatched to any gene: 4. CDR3: CASSLGGGYEKLFF. CDR3 sequence (DNA): TGCGCCAGCAGCTTAGGAGGGGGCTATGAAAAACTGTTTTTT.

This clone was seen a single time. The V and J genes are TRBV2 and TRBJ2-7, with TRBD2 matching over 11 bases. Unmatched junction bases numbered 12, after V lost 9 bases and J lost 5 bases. CDR1 is SNHLY and CDR2 is FYNNEI in the germline V gene. This CDR3 contains 15 residues. CDR3 protein: CASGGTSGSQDEQYF. CDR3 DNA sequence: TGTGCCAGTGGGGGGACTAGCGGTTCTCAGGACGAGCAGTACTTC. Filled out from reference TRBV2 and TRBJ2-7, the complete variable domain reads EPEVTQTPSHQVTQMGQEVILRCVPISNHLYFYWYRQILGQKVEFLVSFYNNEISEKSEIFDDQFSVERPDGSNFTLKIRSTKLEDSAMYFCASGGTSGSQDEQYFGPGTRLTVT.

The gene calls are TRBV11-2 and TRBJ2-7; TRBD1 matches 9 bases. This CDR3 has 14 amino acids. V lost 5 bases to trimming and J lost 6 bases; unmatched junction nucleotides: 8. Per germline, CDR1 SGHAT and CDR2 FQNNGV. CDR3 region: CASSPYRGQGEQYF. The CDR3 bases are TGTGCCAGCAGCCCATACAGGGGGCAGGGCGAGCAGTACTTC.

This clone was found a few times. The V and J genes are TRBV27 and TRBJ1-2; D is possibly TRBD1 (5 bases). Germline V gives CDR1 MNHEY, CDR2 SMNVEV (reference sequence). The CDR3 consists of 15 residues. V was pared by 7 bases and J by 2 bases, with 17 bases between. In DNA, the CDR3 is TGTGCCAGCACCCAGGCTTCGGCAGGGAACTATGGCTACACCTTC. Its protein is CASTQASAGNYGYTF.

The rearrangement joins TRBV27 to TRBJ2-7; TRBD2 agrees at 8 bases. Germline assignment: CDR1 MNHEY and CDR2 SMNVEV (reference sequence). V shed 5 bases, J shed 3 bases, and the junction held 3 bases outside the gene matches. The length of the CDR3 is 13 residues. CDR3 protein: CASSGLANYEQYF. The CDR3 DNA follows: TGTGCCAGCAGTGGACTAGCCAACTACGAGCAGTACTTC.

The V call is TRBV15, the J call TRBJ2-3; D unclear. Between the trimmed V and J ends, which lost 5 bases and 1 base, there was a span of 4 bases. CDR1 is LNHNV, CDR2 YYDKDF, per germline (reference sequence). CDR3 length: 12 residues. DNA of the CDR3: TGTGCCACCAGCGAGGGCACAGATACGCAGTATTTT. This gives the protein CATSEGTDTQYF.